The entry below describes one TCR beta chain. This record belongs to a study of blood T cell repertoires in COVID-19. Study-level information: T cells, B-cell-depleted T cells, or PBMCs supplied cDNA or gDNA.

Original handling: The authors estimated nucleated cell counts from reference gene primer amplification. Only in-frame clones appear in the TCRdb table, and some are missing; sequencing was by immunoSEQ multiplex PCR. Clone size and the V and J calls come from that table; the DNA yielded D and trimming. The sample has hundreds of thousands of clones; 70% to 90% are singletons. In terms of age and location, participants ranged from roughly 18 to 90 years and lived in approximately 24 US areas. Recovered status in Cohort 3 required two negative PCRs, clearance, or symptom resolution. Germline CDR1 LGHNA, CDR2 YSLEER. The CDR3 consists of 16 residues. The ends lost 1 base at V and 8 bases at J; junction bases unmatched: 10.

The sequence came from a middle-aged woman who had recovered from COVID-19. The chain employs TRBV4-3 and TRBJ2-1; the match to TRBD2 covers 8 bases. Sequencing was carried out using PBMCs or T cells enriched from blood (not recorded which). CDR3 in DNA: TGCGCCAGCAGCCAAGGGTTTTTAGCGGGACCATATGAGCAGTTCTTC. Its protein is CASSQGFLAGPYEQFF.